This TCR beta chain was documented in a study of shared clonotypes between healthy human individuals. Sequencing used immunoSEQ multiplex PCR; TCRdb keeps in-frame clones, though not all of them. The sample holds some 2.4 million clones; approximately 93% are singletons and the top ten take 0.36%. Within Nashville, Tennessee resided all donors, each a Caucasian adult. The ends were cut back, 7 bases at V and 6 bases at J, with 19 bases in the middle. Germline V gives CDR1 MDHEN, CDR2 SYDVKM. The CDR3 is 15 residues long. The sequenced material came from naive CD4+ T cells from PBMCs. The subset denotes: CD45RA+ positively selected. The clonotype comes from a young man in good health. Some clones in this sample may be carry-over from other donors' samples. The chain carries TRBV28 and TRBJ2-1, with D perhaps given as TRBD1 or TRBD2 (5 bases each). The CDR3 spells CASNNLGTSTNEQFF. The CDR3 coding sequence is TGTGCCAGCAATAATTTGGGGACCTCTACCAATGAGCAGTTCTTC.